This T cell receptor beta chain is from a study of cytomegalovirus exposure and HLA in healthy donors. The primer mix had 60 Vbeta and 13 Jbeta primers. The protocol was immunoSEQ multiplex PCR, while the TCRdb copy is restricted to in-frame clones and leaves out a portion. This listing includes about 88,000 clones. Of note for this clone: No antigen is known for it.

J lost 6 bases, V lost 4 bases, and 2 bases had no gene match. CDR1 and CDR2 from the germline V gene are SGHDT and YYEEEE. This CDR3 comprises 14 residues. Study conclusions and caveats: In a later analysis, 16,951 TCR beta sequences were associated with HLA alleles at 0.05 false discovery rate. Evidence from a later analysis indicated that most CMV-associated TCR beta chains looked HLA-restricted.

The specimen was PBMCs. V is TRBV5-6 and J is TRBJ2-7; 15 bases are a match to TRBD2. This sequence originates from a girl between 10 and 17 years old in good health and CMV-seropositive. This chain's CDR3 is CASSAGLAGGEQYF. For the CDR3, the DNA is TGTGCCAGCAGCGCGGGACTAGCGGGGGGCGAGCAGTACTTC.